This passage covers 6 T cell receptor beta chains from one sample sequenced in a study of T cell responses to AZD1222 COVID-19 vaccine. Generated by immunoSEQ multiplex PCR, the TCRdb table keeps only in-frame clones and is missing some. The table has 130,000 to 150,000 clones, 85% to 95% seen once. Sequenced here: peripheral blood, sampled on day 0 of AZD1222 vaccination. Receptors originate from an adult in good health.

The J gene is TRBJ2-1, the V gene TRBV5-4; maybe TRBD2 (5 bases). The germline gives CDR1 SGHNT, CDR2 YYREEE (reference sequence). The ends were cut back, 1 base at V and 7 bases at J, with 6 bases in the middle. The CDR3 covers 12 residues. The CDR3 reads CASSLPGNEQFF. DNA of the CDR3: TGTGCCAGCAGCTTGCCGGGGAATGAGCAGTTCTTC.

Turning to this clone: Germline is not matched at one junction end, which may reflect a read error. The chain combines TRBV7-7 with TRBJ2-1; TRBD2 matches 10 bases. The CDR3 totals 15 residues. From germline, CDR1 is SSHAT and CDR2 FNYEAQ (reference sequence). CDR3 residues: CASSPLAGAYNEQFF. The CDR3 DNA sequence: TGTGCTAGCAGCCCCCTAGCGGGGGCCTACAATGAGCAGTTCTTC.

The count of this clone is one. The chain carries TRBV7-6 and TRBJ1-5, with 9 bases fitting TRBD1. The CDR3 consists of 15 residues. Per the germline V gene, CDR1 is SGHVS and CDR2 is FNYEAQ. With 5 bases clipped from V and 6 bases from J, the junction kept 8 bases outside the gene matches. The CDR3 bases are TGTGCCAGCAGCGCCACAGGGGGCTGGGCTCAGCCCCAGCATTTT. Protein product: CASSATGGWAQPQHF.

V usage is TRBV7-2 and J usage is TRBJ1-1; no reliable D call. Germline CDR1 is SGHTA and CDR2 is FQGNSA. The CDR3 is made up of 14 amino acids. The V and J ends lost 2 bases and 11 bases respectively, with 18 bases between them. In DNA form, the CDR3 reads TGTGCCAGCAGCTTATCCCCGGGCCCCACGGAGGCTTTCTTT. It is translated as CASSLSPGPTEAFF.

This rearrangement joins TRBV5-1 to TRBJ2-2; 8 positions agree with TRBD2. This CDR3 has 16 amino acids. V gave up 3 bases and J gave up 7 bases; unmatched junction bases: 11. Germline assignment: CDR1 SGHRS and CDR2 YFSETQ. The CDR3 reads CASSSGTPGLDGELFF. For the CDR3, the DNA is TGCGCCAGCAGCTCGGGGACACCGGGACTAGACGGGGAGCTGTTTTTT.

The rearrangement links TRBV19 to TRBJ2-5; D is ambiguous. Germline V gene lookup returns CDR1 LNHDA and CDR2 SQIVND (reference sequence). The CDR3 sequence is 13 residues long. V dropped 3 bases and J dropped 1 base, with 6 bases sitting between them. The CDR3 loop is CASSIAGQETQYF. CDR3 bases: TGTGCCAGTAGTATCGCAGGCCAAGAGACCCAGTACTTC. Drawing the rest from reference TRBV19 and TRBJ2-5, the complete variable domain is DGGITQSPKYLFRKEGQNVTLSCEQNLNHDAMYWYRQDPGQGLRLIYYSQIVNDFQKGDIAEGYSVSREKKESFPLTVTSAQKNPTAFYLCASSIAGQETQYFGPGTRLLVL.